A selection of T cell receptor beta chains follows, all from one sample in a study of technical replicates of blood from a few donors. Here immunoSEQ multiplex PCR was the method, and the copy in TCRdb shows in-frame clones only, minus some. The sample includes about 80,000 clones, 80% to 95% of them seen just once. Sequencing used T cells isolated from PBMCs. Receptors originate from a human donor in good health. CDR3s include the opening cysteine and the closing phenylalanine or tryptophan. The D gene is left open where the match is weak. Where a row states a size, it is once, few, many or the class of an expanded clone; other rows omit it.

V gene	clone size	J gene	D gene	CDR3 protein	CDR3 DNA
TRBV4-1	NA	TRBJ2-2	NA	CASSQVELSSRHTGELFF	TGCGCCAGCAGCCAAGTGGAGCTCAGCTCTAGGCACACCGGGGAGCTGTTTTTT
TRBV30	NA	TRBJ2-5	NA	CAWSVRGETQYF	TGTGCCTGGAGTGTACGAGGCGAGACCCAGTACTTC
TRBV2	once	TRBJ2-7	TRBD2	CASSDWERGYEQYF	TGTGCCAGCAGTGATTGGGAGCGGGGATACGAGCAGTACTTC
TRBV30	once	TRBJ2-3	TRBD1	CAWSPGGAGYTQYF	TGTGCCTGGTCACCAGGGGGAGCTGGGTATACGCAGTATTTT
TRBV28	once	TRBJ2-7	TRBD1	CASTPLGRDSDNEQYF	TGTGCCAGCACCCCACTTGGCAGGGACAGTGACAACGAGCAGTACTTC
TRBV2	NA	TRBJ1-4	TRBD1	CASTGQARYDEKLFF	TGTGCCAGCACCGGACAGGCTAGATATGATGAAAAACTGTTTTTT
TRBV14	NA	TRBJ2-7	TRBD2	CASSQTSGRAHEQYF	TGTGCCAGCAGCCAGACTAGCGGGAGGGCCCACGAGCAGTACTTC
TRBV9	NA	TRBJ2-3	NA	CASSVTASTDTQYF	TGTGCCAGCAGCGTAACTGCTAGCACAGATACGCAGTATTTT
TRBV6-5	NA	TRBJ2-7	NA	CASSYSLTGFYEQYF	TGTGCCAGCAGTTACTCTCTGACAGGTTTCTACGAGCAGTACTTC
TRBV11-3	NA	TRBJ2-7	TRBD2	CASSYHRSGRSPYEQYF	TGTGCCAGCAGCTATCATCGTAGCGGGAGATCCCCCTACGAGCAGTACTTC
TRBV28	NA	TRBJ1-2	NA	CASSLGGGGYTF	TGTGCCAGCAGTTTAGGGGGGGGTGGCTACACCTTC
TRBV6-5	NA	TRBJ2-2	NA	CASRGRVYGGELFF	TGTGCCAGCAGGGGCAGGGTGTATGGCGGGGAGCTGTTTTTT
TRBV19	NA	TRBJ2-7	TRBD2	CASSIWLAGAYEQYF	TGTGCCAGTAGTATCTGGCTAGCGGGTGCCTACGAGCAGTACTTC
TRBV7-8	NA	TRBJ2-1	TRBD2	CASSQSRGGAFHEQFF	TGTGCCAGCAGCCAAAGCCGGGGGGGCGCATTCCATGAGCAGTTCTTC
TRBV19	NA	TRBJ1-1	TRBD1	CASSLPQGGNTEAFF	TGTGCCAGTAGTCTACCGCAGGGGGGGAACACTGAAGCTTTCTTT
TRBV7-9	NA	TRBJ2-7	NA	CASSSGGRGAIF	TGTGCCAGCAGCTCAGGGGGGAGAGGAGCTATTTTC
TRBV2	medium-sized	TRBJ2-1	TRBD2	CASSERWLAGPSRFF	TGTGCCAGCAGTGAACGGTGGCTAGCGGGTCCATCCCGGTTCTTC
TRBV19	NA	TRBJ2-1	TRBD1	CASSTGQGLSYEQFF	TGTGCCAGTAGTACGGGACAGGGGCTTTCGTATGAGCAGTTCTTC
TRBV27	NA	TRBJ2-2	TRBD2	CASSFGTSANTGELFF	TGTGCCAGCAGTTTCGGGACTAGCGCGAACACCGGGGAGCTGTTTTTT
TRBV27	NA	TRBJ2-2	TRBD1	CASTFNSGTANTGELFF	TGTGCCAGCACCTTTAATTCCGGGACAGCGAACACCGGGGAGCTGTTTTTT
TRBV25-1	NA	TRBJ2-1	NA	CASFAPGYNEQFF	TGTGCCAGCTTTGCTCCGGGTTACAATGAGCAGTTCTTC
TRBV15	NA	TRBJ2-1	TRBD2	CATSRGVAGLGYNEQFF	TGTGCCACCAGCAGAGGCGTAGCGGGACTAGGATACAATGAGCAGTTCTTC
TRBV2	NA	TRBJ1-5	TRBD1	CASSEEGQGNQPQHF	TGTGCCAGCAGCGAAGAAGGACAGGGGAATCAGCCCCAGCATTTT
TRBV29-1	NA	TRBJ2-2	NA	CSVETGSELAGELFF	TGCAGCGTTGAAACGGGGAGTGAATTAGCCGGGGAGCTGTTTTTT
TRBV20-1	NA	TRBJ1-2	NA	CSGRVLGYTF	TGCAGTGGCAGGGTCCTCGGCTACACCTTC
TRBV5-4	NA	TRBJ2-1	NA	CASSFGLPSSHEQFF	TGTGCCAGCAGCTTCGGACTTCCCAGCTCCCATGAGCAGTTCTTC
TRBV7-9	few	TRBJ1-1	NA	CASSLTGSPEAFF	TGTGCCAGCAGCTTAACAGGGAGTCCTGAAGCTTTCTTT
TRBV18	once	TRBJ2-3	NA	CASSPSTSTDTQYF	TGTGCCAGCTCACCTAGCACCAGCACAGATACGCAGTATTTT
TRBV6-5	NA	TRBJ2-7	NA	CASSLLAGTSEQYF	TGTGCCAGCAGTTTATTGGCGGGAACTAGCGAGCAGTACTTC
TRBV7-3	NA	TRBJ2-3	TRBD2	CASSLYGLETDTQYF	TGTGCCAGCAGCTTGTATGGACTAGAGACAGATACGCAGTATTTT
TRBV5-6	NA	TRBJ2-5	NA	CASSPAWAGAGETQYF	TGTGCCAGCAGCCCGGCTTGGGCAGGGGCCGGCGAGACCCAGTACTTC
TRBV12-2	NA	TRBJ1-4	NA	CASRHSPTNEKLFF	TGTGCAAGTCGCCACAGCCCAACTAATGAAAAACTGTTTTTT
TRBV6-1	NA	TRBJ2-5	NA	CASSLLEETQYF	TGTGCCAGCAGTCTCCTTGAAGAGACCCAGTACTTC
TRBV7-8	NA	TRBJ2-7	TRBD1	CASSLRQGMNEQYF	TGTGCCAGCAGCCTCCGACAGGGCATGAACGAGCAGTACTTC
TRBV30	NA	TRBJ2-7	NA	CAWSVVRTGEQYF	TGTGCCTGGAGTGTAGTGCGGACGGGAGAGCAGTACTTC
TRBV7-8	NA	TRBJ2-7	NA	CASSLVVYEQYF	TGTGCCAGCAGCTTAGTAGTCTACGAGCAGTACTTC
TRBV7-3	NA	TRBJ2-5	NA	CASSLEPAQETQYF	TGTGCCAGCAGCCTAGAACCAGCCCAAGAGACCCAGTACTTC